The 22 T cell receptor beta chains below come from one sample, sequenced in a study of T cell changes during pregnancy in multiple sclerosis. Profiled with immunoSEQ multiplex PCR; TCRdb holds only in-frame clones, not every one. The repertoire has over 40,000 clones, 88% of them found once; the top ten carry more than 5%. This specimen was CD8+ T cells from peripheral blood mononuclear cells, taken after pregnancy. Receptor source: a female donor in good health, enrolled as a control in a pregnancy study.

This chain uses TRBV5-1 with TRBJ1-1; 9 nucleotides match TRBD1. CDR1 and CDR2 from the germline V gene are SGHRS and YFSETQ. V dropped 4 bases and J dropped 0; count of bases not matched to a gene: 13. CDR3 length: 18 amino acids. The CDR3 spells CASSHKLKGQGLNTEAFF. CDR3 in DNA: TGCGCCAGCAGCCACAAATTAAAAGGACAGGGGTTGAACACTGAAGCTTTCTTT.

This clone was counted a single time. The CDR3 DNA sequence: TGTGCCAGCTCACCCCTGGGGACATCCAACACAGATACGCAGTATTTT. This translates into CASSPLGTSNTDTQYF. The genes are TRBV18 and TRBJ2-3, with a tentative D call TRBD1 (6 bases). V gave up 3 bases and J gave up 2 bases, with 15 bases separating them. The CDR3 is 16 residues long. Germline CDR1 reads KGHSH; CDR2 reads LQKENI.

This clone occurred once. J is TRBJ2-1 and V is TRBV5-1; TRBD2 matches at 13 bases. After removal of 3 bases from V and 9 bases from J, the junction contained 6 bases not matched to a gene. The CDR3 consists of 15 residues. The V gene's germline CDR1 is SGHRS and CDR2 YFSETQ. DNA of the CDR3: TGCGCCAGCAGCTCCACTAGCGGGGGGGCCAGTGAGCAGTTCTTC. Amino acid sequence: CASSSTSGGASEQFF.

CDR3 residues: CASTSGTLKGAGYGYTF. The CDR3 bases are TGTGCCAGCACCTCCGGGACGCTAAAGGGGGCCGGCTATGGCTACACCTTC. This chain links TRBV28 with TRBJ1-2, with TRBD1 identical over 7 bases. V lost 7 bases to trimming and J lost 4 bases; unmatched junction nucleotides: 18. The CDR3 is 17 amino acids. The germline CDR1 and CDR2 sequences are MDHEN and SYDVKM.

This clone was seen just once. The chain is built from TRBV7-3 and TRBJ1-1, with a possible D match to TRBD1 (5 bases). This CDR3 is built from 17 residues. The germline V and J ends were trimmed by 3 bases and 0 bases, with 17 bases remaining between them. The germline CDR1 and CDR2 sequences are SGHTA and FQGTGA. CDR3 nucleotide sequence: TGTGCCAGCAGCTTGGGAGGGGAGCCGATCATGAACACTGAAGCTTTCTTT. This gives the protein CASSLGGEPIMNTEAFF.

This clone is termed medium-sized. The chain has TRBV19 and TRBJ2-7; D not resolved. Germline assignment: CDR1 LNHDA and CDR2 SQIVND (reference sequence). The CDR3 has 15 amino acids. With 6 bases removed from V and 1 base from J, the gap between germline ends came to 16 bases. In nucleotides, the CDR3 is TGTGCCAGTAGCGGAAGTTCGAGGTCTTCCTACGAGCAGTACTTC. It translates to CASSGSSRSSYEQYF.

This chain connects TRBV4-1 to TRBJ2-7, with 9 bases identical to TRBD1. The V and J ends lost 5 bases and 2 bases, in that order; junction bases with no gene match: 4. The length of the CDR3 is 14 residues. Per germline, CDR1 MGHRA and CDR2 YSYEKL. CDR3 nucleotide sequence: TGCGCCAGCAGCGCAAGACAGGGGGCCTACGAGCAGTACTTC. Translating gives CASSARQGAYEQYF.

The DNA for the CDR3 is TGTGCCATCAGTGAGAGAACGGGGGGAACCACCGGGGAGCTGTTTTTT. Amino acids: CAISERTGGTTGELFF. The V gene is TRBV10-3, the J gene TRBJ2-2; 7 positions match TRBD2. This CDR3 comprises 16 residues. The ends lost 2 bases at V and 4 bases at J; junction bases unmatched: 7. From germline, CDR1 is ENHRY and CDR2 SYGVKD.

This chain joins TRBV29-1 and TRBJ2-1; tentatively, D is TRBD1 (5 bases). V shed 3 bases and J shed 7 bases, with 13 bases lying between them. Germline V gene data show CDR1 as SQVTM and CDR2 as ANQGSEA. The CDR3 is 13 amino acids. CDR3 nucleotide sequence: TGCAGCGTTGAGTCAGGGCTATCGAATGAGCAGTTCTTC. This gives the protein CSVESGLSNEQFF.

This chain connects TRBV6-5 to TRBJ1-2, with a possible D match to TRBD1 (6 bases). Looked up from germline, CDR1 is MNHEY and CDR2 is SVGAGI. This CDR3 is built from 14 residues. Trimming cost V 0 bases and J 4 bases, with 9 bases left between them. CDR3 amino acids: CASSYSTGIYGYTF. CDR3 coding DNA: TGTGCCAGCAGTTACTCCACAGGGATCTATGGCTACACCTTC.

There are a few counts of this clone. The V gene is TRBV19, the J gene TRBJ1-2; 7 bases are a match to TRBD1. In germline, CDR1 is LNHDA, CDR2 SQIVND (reference sequence). Germline trimming cut 8 bases from V and 4 bases from J; bases unmatched to any gene: 19. The CDR3 is 17 amino acids. CDR3 amino acids: CASPGAPDRAQTYGYTF. The CDR3 coding sequence is TGTGCCAGTCCCGGGGCTCCAGACAGGGCTCAGACCTATGGCTACACCTTC.

J is TRBJ2-1 and V is TRBV5-6, with 9 positions matching TRBD1. This CDR3 has 15 residues. CDR1 is SGHDT and CDR2 is YYEEEE in the germline V gene. With 6 bases clipped from V and 3 bases from J, the junction kept 7 bases outside the gene matches. In nucleotides, the CDR3 is TGTGCCAGCACACGGGGGACAGGGTACTACAATGAGCAGTTCTTC. Residues: CASTRGTGYYNEQFF.

The chain carries TRBV7-2 and TRBJ1-1; TRBD1 might be the D (5 bases). The CDR3 sequence is 18 residues long. The ends were cut back, 1 base at V and 4 bases at J, with 22 bases in the middle. The V gene's germline CDR1 is SGHTA and CDR2 FQGNSA. The CDR3 sequence is CASSLVERTTGFGTEAFF. The CDR3 nucleotides read TGTGCCAGCAGCTTAGTAGAAAGAACTACAGGCTTCGGCACTGAAGCTTTCTTT.

This clone was recorded once. J is TRBJ1-5 and V is TRBV2; no clear D. The CDR3 is 12 amino acids. The V and J ends lost 8 bases and 5 bases respectively, with 10 bases between them. Looked up from germline, CDR1 is SNHLY and CDR2 is FYNNEI. The CDR3 DNA sequence: TGTGCCAGCTCCTCTGGCTATCAGCCCCAGCATTTT. The encoded protein is CASSSGYQPQHF.

The V call is TRBV28, the J call TRBJ1-2; the match to TRBD1 covers 8 bases. The CDR3 is made up of 13 amino acids. Germline CDR1 and CDR2: MDHEN and SYDVKM. V was clipped by 5 bases and J by 8 bases; unmatched bases: 7. Here the CDR3 reads CASSGNRGDGYTF. DNA for the CDR3: TGTGCCAGCAGTGGGAACAGGGGGGACGGCTACACCTTC.

This rearrangement joins TRBV27 to TRBJ2-3; D is perhaps TRBD2 (6 bases). Germline values: CDR1 MNHEY, CDR2 SMNVEV (reference sequence). The CDR3 consists of 11 residues. The V gene lost 5 bases and the J gene lost 12 bases, with 12 bases spanning the gap. The DNA for the CDR3 is TGTGCCAGCAGTCGGGACTCAGCCCAGTATTTT. This sequence encodes CASSRDSAQYF.

The chain joins TRBV6-6 to TRBJ2-2; 9 bases are a match to TRBD1. This CDR3 is built from 15 residues. In germline, CDR1 is MNHNY, CDR2 SVGAGI (reference sequence). Trimming removed 8 bases from V and 6 bases from J; junction bases left unmatched: 10. CDR3 sequence: CASHNSGTGSGELFF. The CDR3 bases are TGTGCCAGCCACAACTCCGGGACAGGGTCCGGGGAGCTGTTTTTT.

The V call is TRBV5-4, the J call TRBJ1-2, with D hard to call. Trimming left V 4 bases short and J 2 bases short, with 12 bases between. The CDR3 totals 14 residues. CDR1 and CDR2 from the germline V gene are SGHNT and YYREEE (reference sequence). CDR3 region: CASSTTGLNYGYTF. The DNA of the CDR3 is TGTGCCAGCAGCACGACGGGATTAAACTATGGCTACACCTTC.

In DNA, the CDR3 is TGTGCCAGCATGGGGGCAGGGTTTTATACGCAGTATTTT. It encodes CASMGAGFYTQYF. The rearrangement joins TRBV5-8 to TRBJ2-3, with D perhaps matching TRBD1 (6 bases). CDR3 length: 13 amino acids. Trimming removed 6 bases from V and 7 bases from J, with 15 bases in between. Germline CDR1 reads SGHTS; CDR2 reads YDEGEE.

This clone rates as large. The CDR3 DNA reads as TGTGCCAGCAGTGAAGCCCGAGACAGGGGGCTCACTGAAGCTTTCTTT. Protein product: CASSEARDRGLTEAFF. This chain uses TRBV2 with TRBJ1-1; 10 bases are shared with TRBD1. With 0 bases clipped from V and 4 bases from J, the junction kept 5 bases outside the gene matches. The CDR3 runs 16 residues. Germline V lookup: CDR1 SNHLY, CDR2 FYNNEI.

This clone was seen only once. The J gene is TRBJ1-1, the V gene TRBV4-3, with 8 bases lining up with TRBD1. This CDR3 contains 16 residues. V was pared by 2 bases and J by 1 base, with 6 bases of the junction left unmatched. Germline V gives CDR1 LGHNA, CDR2 YSLEER. CDR3 bases: TGCGCCAGCAGCCAAAATTTGGGACAGGCGAACACTGAAGCTTTCTTT. This translates into CASSQNLGQANTEAFF.

This clone was found a few times. This chain uses TRBV5-1 with TRBJ1-5; D possibly corresponds to TRBD1 (6 bases). V lost 4 bases and J lost 5, with 19 bases in between. The CDR3 runs to 16 residues. Per germline, CDR1 SGHRS and CDR2 YFSETQ. DNA for the CDR3: TGCGCCAGCAGCCGCACGACAGGAGTGGAGGATCAGCCCCAGCATTTT. Its translation: CASSRTTGVEDQPQHF.